Shown below are 25 T cell receptor beta chains from a single sample sequenced in a study of CD8 T cells in ankylosing spondylitis (dated 2017 in TCRdb). The library came from 5' RACE. The reads were generated on an Illumina HiSeq 2500. TCRdb reprocessed the public reads (quality trimming at Q25 with fastp, clone calling with MiXCR) and kept in-frame beta chains. Each record represents a unique CDR3 protein, reported with the most common genes and DNA among its rows. The sample table shows around 39,000 distinct CDR3 sequences, and 8% to 13% are seen once. The top ten clonotypes cover 20% of the sample. The source material was synovial fluid, either unsorted or a sorted T cell fraction (not recorded which). The receptors come from a male donor with ankylosing spondylitis.

This chain uses TRBV20-1 with TRBJ2-1, with a weak D call TRBD2 (6 bases). This CDR3 contains 16 residues. Trimming cost V 6 bases and J 2 bases, with 20 bases left between them. In germline, CDR1 is DFQATT, CDR2 SNEGSKA (reference sequence). The CDR3 bases are TGCAGTGCAAAAAACCGGGACTCCAGCGCCTACAATGAGCAGTTCTTC. Its translation: CSAKNRDSSAYNEQFF.

This clonotype was counted at least ten times. The chain links TRBV28 to TRBJ2-1; 8 bases are shared with TRBD2. V lost 3 bases and J lost 5; bases outside the gene matches: 6. This CDR3 is built from 15 residues. Germline values: CDR1 MDHEN, CDR2 SYDVKM. CDR3 nucleotide sequence: TGTGCCAGCAGTTTCCTTAGCGGGGCTAACAATGAGCAGTTCTTC. Its translation: CASSFLSGANNEQFF.

Ten or more counts support this clonotype. The chain uses TRBV28 and TRBJ2-2; 9 bases agree with TRBD2. J gave up 1 base and V 5 bases, and 5 bases lay outside the gene matches. The CDR3 loop spans 16 amino acids. CDR1 is MDHEN and CDR2 is SYDVKM in the germline V gene. CDR3 sequence reads: CASSLLTSGNTGELFF. The CDR3 DNA reads TGTGCCAGCAGTCTTCTGACTAGCGGGAACACCGGGGAGCTGTTTTTT.

This clonotype was counted at least ten times. The gene calls are TRBV7-2 and TRBJ2-7; 8 bases match TRBD2. In germline, CDR1 is SGHTA, CDR2 FQGNSA. The CDR3 runs to 14 residues. V was clipped by 2 bases and J by 2 bases; unmatched bases: 2. The CDR3 DNA reads as TGTGCCAGCAGCTTACGGGGACTAGCCTACGAGCAGTACTTC. Translated: CASSLRGLAYEQYF. Looking up the rest from reference TRBV7-2 and TRBJ2-7 gives the full variable domain: GAGVSQSPSNKVTEKGKDVELRCDPISGHTALYWYRQSLGQGLEFLIYFQGNSAPDKSGLPSDRFSAERTGGSVSTLTIQRTQQEDSAVYLCASSLRGLAYEQYFGPGTRLTVT.

At least ten counts were recorded for this clonotype. The chain recombines TRBV12-3 or TRBV12-4 with TRBJ2-1; D not resolved. CDR3 size: 12 residues. With 1 base removed from V and 6 bases from J, the gap between germline ends came to 4 bases. CDR3 protein: CASSLVGNEQFF. The CDR3 coding sequence is TGTGCCAGCAGTTTAGTCGGCAATGAGCAGTTCTTC.

The table lists this clonotype with a few counts. The CDR3 is CASGQGANYGYTF. CDR3 DNA: TGTGCCTCAGGACAGGGCGCCAACTATGGCTACACCTTC. This chain connects TRBV10-3 to TRBJ1-2; TRBD1 agrees at 8 bases. Per the germline V gene, CDR1 is ENHRY and CDR2 is SYGVKD. This CDR3 comprises 13 residues. The V gene end was trimmed by 11 bases and the J gene end by 2 bases; junction bases not matched to a gene: 7.

This clonotype was seen at least ten times. The J gene is TRBJ2-1, the V gene TRBV15; D is uncertain. V lost 0 bases and J lost 4, with 4 bases in between. The germline V gene encodes CDR1 LNHNV and CDR2 YYDKDF (reference sequence). CDR3 length equals 13 residues. The CDR3 DNA is TGTGCCACCAGCAGAGAAAGGTACAATGAGCAGTTCTTC. Its translation is CATSRERYNEQFF.

The chain recombines TRBV2 with TRBJ1-1; no clear D gene. The CDR3 has 11 amino acids. V was cut by 6 bases and J by 5 bases, with 7 bases left in between. Germline CDR1 is SNHLY and CDR2 is FYNNEI. CDR3 in amino acids: CASRSATEAFF. The CDR3 nucleotides read TGTGCCAGCAGGTCCGCTACTGAAGCTTTCTTT.

This clonotype was recorded a few times. The J gene is TRBJ2-1, the V gene TRBV7-3, with a weak D call TRBD2 (6 bases). CDR3 length: 15 residues. V was clipped by 4 bases and J by 6 bases, with 16 bases between them. CDR1 and CDR2 (germline): SGHTA, FQGTGA. The CDR3 loop reads CASSSTGGSFNEQFF. CDR3 DNA sequence: TGTGCCAGCAGCTCAACTGGGGGGAGCTTCAATGAGCAGTTCTTC.

Note on this clonotype: One end of the junction does not line up with germline, which may come from a read error. V is TRBV20-1 and J is TRBJ2-3; a possible D gene is TRBD2 (6 bases). CDR3 length: 14 residues. Germline V gives CDR1 DFQATT, CDR2 SNEGSKA (reference sequence). CDR3 in DNA: TGCAGTACTAGCCGCCGGGACGGCACAGATACGCAGTATTTT. The encoded protein is CSTSRRDGTDTQYF.

This clonotype was recorded many times. The chain is built from TRBV9 and TRBJ2-7; a possible D gene is TRBD2 (5 bases). V lost 7 bases and J 4 bases, leaving 15 bases between the germline ends. CDR3 length: 13 amino acids. The germline CDR1 and CDR2 sequences are SGDLS and YYNGEE. CDR3 amino acids: CASGGGSGYEQYF. The CDR3 nucleotides are TGTGCCAGCGGTGGCGGGTCGGGTTACGAGCAGTACTTC.

This chain connects TRBV11-1 to TRBJ2-2; possible D gene TRBD1, 6 bases. The CDR3 is 18 residues long. Germline V gene data show CDR1 as SGHAT and CDR2 as FQDESV (reference sequence). V was cut by 3 bases and J by 4 bases, with 21 bases left in between. CDR3 protein: CASSFTGTLAPGTGELFF. The CDR3 DNA sequence: TGTGCCAGCAGCTTTACAGGGACCCTCGCACCGGGCACCGGGGAGCTGTTTTTT.

This clonotype was observed a single time. The V gene is TRBV5-4, the J gene TRBJ2-1, with TRBD1 matching over 7 bases. Germline trimming cut 0 bases from V and 7 bases from J; bases unmatched to any gene: 4. Germline CDR1 and CDR2: SGHNT and YYREEE (reference sequence). The CDR3 consists of 14 residues. The CDR3 DNA reads TGTGCCAGCAGCTTGGAGGACAGGCTTAATGAGCAGTTCTTC. Protein sequence: CASSLEDRLNEQFF.

V and J are TRBV5-6 and TRBJ2-7; 10 positions agree with TRBD1. The CDR3 sequence is 17 residues long. Per germline, CDR1 SGHDT and CDR2 YYEEEE. V gave up 6 bases and J gave up 3 bases; unmatched junction bases: 15. CDR3: CASNADDRGRSNYEQYF. For the CDR3, the DNA is TGTGCCAGCAACGCCGACGACAGGGGGCGATCGAACTACGAGCAGTACTTC.

The genes are TRBV5-5 and TRBJ2-7; D is unclear. Trimming took 0 bases from V and 3 from J, leaving 7 bases between them. The CDR3 loop spans 13 amino acids. The germline V gene has CDR1 SGHKS and CDR2 YYEKEE (reference sequence). CDR3 amino acids: CASSLEAVYEQYF. CDR3 DNA sequence: TGTGCCAGCAGCTTGGAGGCGGTCTACGAGCAGTACTTC. Looking up the rest from reference TRBV5-5 and TRBJ2-7 gives the full variable domain: DAGVTQSPTHLIKTRGQQVTLRCSPISGHKSVSWYQQVLGQGPQFIFQYYEKEERGRGNFPDRFSARQFPNYSSELNVNALLLGDSALYLCASSLEAVYEQYFGPGTRLTVT.

The chain couples TRBV10-3 to TRBJ1-6; 7 bases align to TRBD1. The germline V gene encodes CDR1 ENHRY and CDR2 SYGVKD. The CDR3 covers 14 residues. V dropped 4 bases and J dropped 10; count of bases not matched to a gene: 7. The CDR3, as DNA: TGTGCCATCAGTGGGACAGGTGATGACTCACCCCTCCACTTT. This translates into CAISGTGDDSPLHF.

Ten or more counts support this clonotype. V is TRBV9 and J is TRBJ2-1; 11 positions agree with TRBD2. After removal of 4 bases from V and 3 bases from J, the junction contained 3 bases not matched to a gene. Germline CDR1 is SGDLS and CDR2 is YYNGEE. CDR3 length: 15 amino acids. In nucleotides, the CDR3 is TGTGCCAGCAGCCTGGGGACTAGCGGCTACAATGAGCAGTTCTTC. It translates to CASSLGTSGYNEQFF.

This clonotype occurred a few times. The DNA for the CDR3 is TGTGCCACCAGTGCAGGCCCGACAGATACGCAGTATTTT. This sequence encodes CATSAGPTDTQYF. V gene TRBV24-1 combines with J gene TRBJ2-3; D gene unclear. There are 13 residues in the CDR3. Germline lookup yields CDR1 KGHDR and CDR2 SFDVKD. Trimming cost V 5 bases and J 3 bases, with 8 bases left between them.

This clonotype has more than one count but fewer than ten. The chain couples TRBV13 to TRBJ2-7; a possible D gene is TRBD1 (6 bases). V was clipped by 5 bases and J by 5 bases, with 28 bases between them. CDR3 length: 18 amino acids. Germline values: CDR1 PRHDT, CDR2 FYEKMQ (reference sequence). The CDR3 spells CASSRLVQAGTPRDEQYF. In nucleotides, the CDR3 is TGTGCCAGCAGCCGGTTGGTCCAGGCCGGGACACCCCGGGACGAGCAGTACTTC. Supplemented by reference TRBV13 and TRBJ2-7, the full variable domain reads AAGVIQSPRHLIKEKRETATLKCYPIPRHDTVYWYQQGPGQDPQFLISFYEKMQSDKGSIPDRFSAQQFSDYHSELNMSSLELGDSALYFCASSRLVQAGTPRDEQYFGPGTRLTVT.

The chain combines TRBV28 with TRBJ2-3; D gene uncertain. The CDR3 totals 13 residues. Per germline, CDR1 MDHEN and CDR2 SYDVKM. Between the trimmed V and J ends, which lost 4 bases and 0 bases, there was a span of 5 bases. Written as DNA, the CDR3 is TGTGCCAGCAGTTCGGCCAGCACAGATACGCAGTATTTT. Translating gives CASSSASTDTQYF. Full variable domain (remainder filled in from reference TRBV28 and TRBJ2-3): DVKVTQSSRYLVKRTGEKVFLECVQDMDHENMFWYRQDPGLGLRLIYFSYDVKMKEKGDIPEGYSVSREKKERFSLILESASTNQTSMYLCASSSASTDTQYFGPGTRLTVL.

This clonotype was counted ten times or more. The V gene is TRBV5-5, the J gene TRBJ2-7; D possibly uses TRBD1 or TRBD2 (5 bases each). Trimming removed 4 bases from V and 8 bases from J, with 10 bases in between. This CDR3 comprises 11 residues. Germline V gene data show CDR1 as SGHKS and CDR2 as YYEKEE (reference sequence). The CDR3 DNA reads TGTGCCAGCAGCCCCGGGACCCAGCAGTACTTC. Protein sequence: CASSPGTQQYF.

V gene TRBV7-9 combines with J gene TRBJ1-4, with D unclear. CDR1 SEHNR and CDR2 FQNEAQ come from the germline V gene (reference sequence). This CDR3 comprises 15 residues. The V end was cut by 5 bases, the J end by 4 bases, with 14 bases between. DNA for the CDR3: TGTGCCAGCAGCACCCGGGGTACTCGTAATGAAAAACTGTTTTTT. Amino acid sequence: CASSTRGTRNEKLFF. Complete variable domain (other parts from reference TRBV7-9 and TRBJ1-4): DTGVSQNPRHKITKRGQNVTFRCDPISEHNRLYWYRQTLGQGPEFLTYFQNEAQLEKSRLLSDRFSAERPKGSFSTLEIQRTEQGDSAMYLCASSTRGTRNEKLFFGSGTQLSVL.

This clonotype appeared many times. V gene TRBV10-3 combines with J gene TRBJ2-5; perhaps D is TRBD1 or TRBD2 (6 bases each). Trimming left V 3 bases short and J 2 bases short, with 13 bases between. The CDR3 runs to 15 residues. Germline V gene lookup returns CDR1 ENHRY and CDR2 SYGVKD. CDR3: CAISDRRGGQETQYF. CDR3 nucleotide sequence: TGTGCCATCAGTGACCGAAGAGGGGGGCAAGAGACCCAGTACTTC.

This clonotype ranks as medium-sized (0.01 to 0.1%). The chain is built from TRBV12-5 and TRBJ1-5; TRBD1 matches 8 bases. This CDR3 contains 16 residues. The ends lost 4 bases at V and 4 bases at J; junction bases unmatched: 9. CDR1 and CDR2 (germline): LGHNT, FRNRAP. The CDR3 coding sequence is TGTGCTAGTGGTTACGACGGACAGGGCTCAAATCAGCCCCAGCATTTT. Its protein product is CASGYDGQGSNQPQHF.

The table lists this clonotype with a few counts. This sequence joins TRBV20-1 and TRBJ2-2; TRBD2 agrees at 7 bases. There are 14 residues in the CDR3. With V trimmed by 2 bases and J by 8 bases, 8 bases remained unmatched. Per the germline V gene, CDR1 is DFQATT and CDR2 is SNEGSKA (reference sequence). CDR3 DNA sequence: TGCAGTGCTAGACCGTCGGGAGGAGGAGGGGAGCTGTTTTTT. Amino acid sequence: CSARPSGGGGELFF.